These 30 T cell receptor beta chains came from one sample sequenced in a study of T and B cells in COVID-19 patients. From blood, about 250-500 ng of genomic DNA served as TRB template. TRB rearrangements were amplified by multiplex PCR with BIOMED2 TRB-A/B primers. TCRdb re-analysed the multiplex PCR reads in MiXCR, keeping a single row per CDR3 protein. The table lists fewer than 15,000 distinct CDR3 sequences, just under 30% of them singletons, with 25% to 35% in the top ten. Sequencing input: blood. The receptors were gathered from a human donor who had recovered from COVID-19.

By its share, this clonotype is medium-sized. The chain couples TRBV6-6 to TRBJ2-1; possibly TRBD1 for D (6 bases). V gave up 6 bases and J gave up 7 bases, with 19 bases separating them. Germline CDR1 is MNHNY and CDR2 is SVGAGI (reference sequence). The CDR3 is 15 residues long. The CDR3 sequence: CASSPGQSARNEQFF. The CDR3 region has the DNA TGTGCCAGCAGCCCTGGACAGTCGGCGAGGAATGAGCAGTTCTTC.

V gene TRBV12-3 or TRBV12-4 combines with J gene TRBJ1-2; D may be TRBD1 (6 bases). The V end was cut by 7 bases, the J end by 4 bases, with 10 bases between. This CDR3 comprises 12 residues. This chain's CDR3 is CASTPGAYGYTF. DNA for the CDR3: TGTGCCAGCACCCCAGGGGCCTATGGCTACACCTTC.

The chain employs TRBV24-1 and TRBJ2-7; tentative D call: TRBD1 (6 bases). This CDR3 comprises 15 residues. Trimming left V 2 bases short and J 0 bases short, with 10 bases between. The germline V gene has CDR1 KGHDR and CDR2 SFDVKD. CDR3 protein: CATSDSGQLSYEQYF. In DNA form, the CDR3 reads TGTGCCACCAGTGATTCTGGACAGCTCTCCTACGAGCAGTACTTC.

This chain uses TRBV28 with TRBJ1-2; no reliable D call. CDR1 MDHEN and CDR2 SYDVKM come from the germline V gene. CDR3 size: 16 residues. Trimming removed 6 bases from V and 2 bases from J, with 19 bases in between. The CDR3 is CASSLGRRSSNYGYTF. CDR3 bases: TGTGCCAGCAGCCTAGGACGGAGATCTTCAAACTATGGCTACACCTTC.

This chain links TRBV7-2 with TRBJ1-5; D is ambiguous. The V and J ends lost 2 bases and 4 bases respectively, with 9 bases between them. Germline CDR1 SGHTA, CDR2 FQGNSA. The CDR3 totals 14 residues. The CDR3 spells CASSLLGPNQPQHF. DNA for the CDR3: TGTGCCAGCAGCTTATTAGGACCGAATCAGCCCCAGCATTTT. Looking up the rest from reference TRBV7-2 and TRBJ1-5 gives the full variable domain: GAGVSQSPSNKVTEKGKDVELRCDPISGHTALYWYRQSLGQGLEFLIYFQGNSAPDKSGLPSDRFSAERTGGSVSTLTIQRTQQEDSAVYLCASSLLGPNQPQHFGDGTRLSIL.

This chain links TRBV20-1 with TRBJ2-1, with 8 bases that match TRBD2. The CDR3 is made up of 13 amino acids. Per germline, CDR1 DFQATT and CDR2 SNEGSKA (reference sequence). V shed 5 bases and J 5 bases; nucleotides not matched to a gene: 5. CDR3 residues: CSAPRTSHNEQFF. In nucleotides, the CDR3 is TGCAGTGCTCCGCGGACTAGCCACAATGAGCAGTTCTTC.

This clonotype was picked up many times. CDR3 in DNA: TGTGCCAGCTCACCTTCCGGTGAGACCCAGTACTTC. This gives the protein CASSPSGETQYF. This chain joins TRBV18 and TRBJ2-5, with D unresolved. Trimming took off 3 bases at V and 5 bases at J, with 7 bases between the two ends. Per germline, CDR1 KGHSH and CDR2 LQKENI. This CDR3 has 12 residues.

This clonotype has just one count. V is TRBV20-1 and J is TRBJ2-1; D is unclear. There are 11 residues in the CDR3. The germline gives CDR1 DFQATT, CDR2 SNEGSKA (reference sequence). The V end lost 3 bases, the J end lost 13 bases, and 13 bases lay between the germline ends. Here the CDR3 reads CSASRSDTQFF. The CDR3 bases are TGCAGTGCTAGTAGGTCAGATACCCAGTTCTTC.

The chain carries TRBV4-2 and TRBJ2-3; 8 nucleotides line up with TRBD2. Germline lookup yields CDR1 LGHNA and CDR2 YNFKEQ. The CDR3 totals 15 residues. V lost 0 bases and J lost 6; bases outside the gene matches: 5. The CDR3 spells CASSQDSGAVDTQYF. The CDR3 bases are TGTGCCAGCAGCCAAGATAGCGGGGCGGTGGATACGCAGTATTTT.

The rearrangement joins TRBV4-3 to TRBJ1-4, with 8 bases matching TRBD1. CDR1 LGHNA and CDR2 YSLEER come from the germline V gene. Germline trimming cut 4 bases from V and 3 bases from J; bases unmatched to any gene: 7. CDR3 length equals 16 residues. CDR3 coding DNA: TGCGCCAGCAGCCGGATACAGGGGGAGGCTAATGAAAAACTGTTTTTT. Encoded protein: CASSRIQGEANEKLFF.

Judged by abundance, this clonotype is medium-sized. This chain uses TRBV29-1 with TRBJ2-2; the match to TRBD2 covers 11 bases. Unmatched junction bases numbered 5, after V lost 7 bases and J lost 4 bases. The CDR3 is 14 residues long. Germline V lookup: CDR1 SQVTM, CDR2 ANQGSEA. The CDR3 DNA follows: TGCAGCGCTGTAGCGGGAGGGTCCACCGGGGAGCTGTTTTTT. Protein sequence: CSAVAGGSTGELFF.

CDR3 region: CASTFSRANTEAFF. The CDR3 DNA reads as TGTGCCAGTACTTTTAGTCGGGCGAACACTGAAGCTTTCTTT. The rearrangement joins TRBV19 to TRBJ1-1, with D unresolved. CDR1 LNHDA and CDR2 SQIVND come from the germline V gene (reference sequence). Trimming took off 7 bases at V and 1 base at J, with 13 bases between the two ends. CDR3 length: 14 amino acids.

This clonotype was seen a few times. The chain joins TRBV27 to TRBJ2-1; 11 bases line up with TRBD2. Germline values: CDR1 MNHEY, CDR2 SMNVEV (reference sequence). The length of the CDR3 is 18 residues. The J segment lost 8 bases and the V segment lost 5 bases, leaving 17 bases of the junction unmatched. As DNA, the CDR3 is TGTGCCAGCAGTCTAACCGGGACTAGCGGCCACCTGGGGGATGAGCAGTTCTTC. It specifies CASSLTGTSGHLGDEQFF.

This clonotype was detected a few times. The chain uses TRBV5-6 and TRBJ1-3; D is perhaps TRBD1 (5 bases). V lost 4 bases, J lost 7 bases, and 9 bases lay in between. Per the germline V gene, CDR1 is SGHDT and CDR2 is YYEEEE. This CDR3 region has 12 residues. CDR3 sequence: CASSPRGNTIYF. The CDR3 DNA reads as TGTGCCAGCAGCCCCCGGGGGAACACCATATATTTT.

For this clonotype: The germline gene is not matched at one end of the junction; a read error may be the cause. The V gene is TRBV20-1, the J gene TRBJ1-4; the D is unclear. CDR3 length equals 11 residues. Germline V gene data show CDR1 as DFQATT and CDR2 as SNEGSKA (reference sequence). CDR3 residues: CSARSGKDPYF. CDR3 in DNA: TGCAGTGCTAGGTCGGGGAAGGATCCCTATTTT.

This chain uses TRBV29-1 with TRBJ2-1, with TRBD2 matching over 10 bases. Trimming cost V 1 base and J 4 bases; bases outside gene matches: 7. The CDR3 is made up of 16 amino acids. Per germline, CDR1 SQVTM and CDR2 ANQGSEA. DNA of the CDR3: TGCAGCGTTGAAGTCGTACTAGCGGGAAGTTACAATGAGCAGTTCTTC. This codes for CSVEVVLAGSYNEQFF.

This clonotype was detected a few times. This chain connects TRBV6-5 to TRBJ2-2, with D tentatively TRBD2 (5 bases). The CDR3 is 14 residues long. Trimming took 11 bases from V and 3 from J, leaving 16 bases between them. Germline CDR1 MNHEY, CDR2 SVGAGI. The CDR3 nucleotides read TGTGCCGGCCGCCGGGGTGATGACACCGGGGAGCTGTTTTTT. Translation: CAGRRGDDTGELFF.

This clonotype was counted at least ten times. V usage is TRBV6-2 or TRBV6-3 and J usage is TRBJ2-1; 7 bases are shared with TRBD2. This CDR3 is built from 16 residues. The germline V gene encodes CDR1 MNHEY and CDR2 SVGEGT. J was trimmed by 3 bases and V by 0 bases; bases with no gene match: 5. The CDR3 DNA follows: TGTGCCAGCAGTTACTCGACGGGACTAAGCTACAATGAGCAGTTCTTC. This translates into CASSYSTGLSYNEQFF.

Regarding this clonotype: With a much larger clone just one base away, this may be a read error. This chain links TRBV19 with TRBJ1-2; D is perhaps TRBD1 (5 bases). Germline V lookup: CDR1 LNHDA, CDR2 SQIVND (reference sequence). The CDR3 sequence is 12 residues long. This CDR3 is CASSTTGRRYAF. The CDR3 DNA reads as TGTGCCAGTAGTACCACGGGACGGCGCTACGCCTTC.

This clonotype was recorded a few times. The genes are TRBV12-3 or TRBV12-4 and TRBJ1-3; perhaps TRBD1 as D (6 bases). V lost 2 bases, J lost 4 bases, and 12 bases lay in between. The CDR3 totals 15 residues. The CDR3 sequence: CASSLIRGTGNTIYF. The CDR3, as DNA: TGTGCCAGCAGTTTAATCCGGGGGACAGGAAACACCATATATTTT.

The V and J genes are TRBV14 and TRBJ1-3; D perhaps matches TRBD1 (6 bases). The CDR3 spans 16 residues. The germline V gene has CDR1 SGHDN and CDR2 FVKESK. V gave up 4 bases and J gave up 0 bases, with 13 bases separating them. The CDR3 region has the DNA TGTGCCAGCAGCCCATTGGGGGGCCACTCTGGAAACACCATATATTTT. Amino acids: CASSPLGGHSGNTIYF. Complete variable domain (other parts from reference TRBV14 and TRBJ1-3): EAGVTQFPSHSVIEKGQTVTLRCDPISGHDNLYWYRRVMGKEIKFLLHFVKESKQDESGMPNNRFLAERTGGTYSTLKVQPAELEDSGVYFCASSPLGGHSGNTIYFGEGSWLTVV.

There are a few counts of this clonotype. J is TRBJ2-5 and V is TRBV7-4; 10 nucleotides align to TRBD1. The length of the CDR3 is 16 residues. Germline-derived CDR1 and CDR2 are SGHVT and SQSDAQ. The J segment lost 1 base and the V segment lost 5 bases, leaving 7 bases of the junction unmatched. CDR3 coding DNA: TGTGCCAGCAGCCTAAGGACAGGGGGATTCCAAGAGACCCAGTACTTC. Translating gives CASSLRTGGFQETQYF. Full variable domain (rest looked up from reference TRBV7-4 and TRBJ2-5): GAGVSQSPRYKVAKRGRDVALRCDSISGHVTLYWYRQTLGQGSEVLTYSQSDAQRDKSGRPSGRFSAERPERSVSTLKIQRTEQGDSAVYLCASSLRTGGFQETQYFGPGTRLLVL.

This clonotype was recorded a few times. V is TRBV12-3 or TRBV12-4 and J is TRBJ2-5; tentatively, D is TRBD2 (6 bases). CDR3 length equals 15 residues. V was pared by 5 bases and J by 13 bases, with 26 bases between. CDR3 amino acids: CASSRGEAGPSKRYF. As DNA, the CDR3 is TGTGCCAGCAGTCGCGGAGAGGCGGGACCGTCAAAGAGGTACTTC.

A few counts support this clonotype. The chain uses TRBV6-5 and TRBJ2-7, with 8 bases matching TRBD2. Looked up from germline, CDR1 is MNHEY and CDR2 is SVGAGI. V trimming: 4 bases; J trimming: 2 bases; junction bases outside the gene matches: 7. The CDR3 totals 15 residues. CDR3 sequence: CASSSPGLGTYEQYV. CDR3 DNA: TGTGCCAGCAGTTCCCCGGGACTAGGGACCTACGAGCAGTACGTC.

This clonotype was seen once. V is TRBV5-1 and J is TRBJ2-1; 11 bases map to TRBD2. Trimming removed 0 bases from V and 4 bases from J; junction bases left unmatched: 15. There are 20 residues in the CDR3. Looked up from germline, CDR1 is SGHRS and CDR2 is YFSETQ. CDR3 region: CASSLVVTSGTGPRYNEQFF. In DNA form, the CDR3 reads TGCGCCAGCAGCTTGGTGGTGACTAGCGGGACCGGCCCCAGATACAATGAGCAGTTCTTC.

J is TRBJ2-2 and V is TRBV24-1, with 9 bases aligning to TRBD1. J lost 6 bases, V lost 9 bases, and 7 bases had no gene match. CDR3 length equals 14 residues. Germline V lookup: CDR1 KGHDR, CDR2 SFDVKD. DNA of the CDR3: TGTGCCACCTCCAGGACAGGGGCACCCGGGGAGCTGTTTTTT. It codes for CATSRTGAPGELFF.

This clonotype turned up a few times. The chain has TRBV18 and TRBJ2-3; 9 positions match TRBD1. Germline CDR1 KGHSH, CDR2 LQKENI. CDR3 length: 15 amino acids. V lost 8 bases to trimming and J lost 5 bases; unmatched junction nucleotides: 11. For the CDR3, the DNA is TGTGCCAGCCAACCAGGGGGACAGGGCAAAGATACGCAGTATTTT. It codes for CASQPGGQGKDTQYF.

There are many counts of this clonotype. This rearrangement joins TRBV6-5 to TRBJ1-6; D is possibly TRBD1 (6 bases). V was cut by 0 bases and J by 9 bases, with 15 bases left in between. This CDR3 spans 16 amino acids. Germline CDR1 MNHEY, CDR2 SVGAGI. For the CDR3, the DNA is TGTGCCAGCAGTTACTCGATGCACAGGGTCGGTTCACCCCTCCACTTT. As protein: CASSYSMHRVGSPLHF.

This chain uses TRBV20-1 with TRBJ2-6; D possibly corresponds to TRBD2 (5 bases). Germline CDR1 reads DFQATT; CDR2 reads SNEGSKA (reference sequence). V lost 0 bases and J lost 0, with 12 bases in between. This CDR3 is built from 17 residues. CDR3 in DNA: TGCAGTGCTAGAGATTTGAGGGATTCCTCTGGGGCCAACGTCCTGACTTTC. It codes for CSARDLRDSSGANVLTF.

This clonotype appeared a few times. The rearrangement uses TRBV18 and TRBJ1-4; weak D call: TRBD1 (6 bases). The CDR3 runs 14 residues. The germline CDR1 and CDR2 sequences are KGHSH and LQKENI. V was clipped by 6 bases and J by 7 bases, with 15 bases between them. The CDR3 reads CASSPRGSGEKLFF. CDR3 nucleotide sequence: TGTGCCAGCTCGCCGAGGGGGTCCGGTGAAAAACTGTTTTTT. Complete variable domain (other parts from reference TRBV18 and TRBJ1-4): NAGVMQNPRHLVRRRGQEARLRCSPMKGHSHVYWYRQLPEEGLKFMVYLQKENIIDESGMPKERFSAEFPKEGPSILRIQQVVRGDSAAYFCASSPRGSGEKLFFGSGTQLSVL.